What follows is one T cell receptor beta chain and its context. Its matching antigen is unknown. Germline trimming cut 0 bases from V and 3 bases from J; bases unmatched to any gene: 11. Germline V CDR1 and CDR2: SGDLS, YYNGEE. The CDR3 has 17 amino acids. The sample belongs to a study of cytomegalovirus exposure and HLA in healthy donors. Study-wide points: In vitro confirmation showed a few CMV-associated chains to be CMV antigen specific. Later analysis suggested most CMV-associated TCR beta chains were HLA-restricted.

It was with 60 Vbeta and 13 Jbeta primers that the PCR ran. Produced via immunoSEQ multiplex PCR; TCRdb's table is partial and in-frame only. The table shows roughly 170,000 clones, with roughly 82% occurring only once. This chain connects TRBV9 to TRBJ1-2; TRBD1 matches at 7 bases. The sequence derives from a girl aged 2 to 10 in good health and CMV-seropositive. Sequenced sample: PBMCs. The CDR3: CASSVGLTGPLYYGYTF. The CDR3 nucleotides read TGTGCCAGCAGCGTAGGGTTGACAGGGCCGCTTTACTATGGCTACACCTTC.